This is a list of T cell receptor beta chains from one sample in a study of PD-1 blockade in mismatch repair-deficient tumors. Method: immunoSEQ multiplex PCR; TCRdb's copy keeps in-frame clones and lacks some. The sample holds about 130,000 clones, about 88% seen once. The specimen comprised peripheral blood, sampled approximately 72 weeks after starting pembrolizumab. These receptors all come from an adult with mismatch repair-deficient cancer. Each CDR3 is given with its conserved first and last residue.

V gene: TRBV6-5; CDR3 protein: CASSHRGPDEQYF
V gene: TRBV13; CDR3 protein: CASSTTGNEQYF
V gene: TRBV2; CDR3 protein: CASLLRAVTDTQYF
V gene: TRBV11-2; CDR3 protein: CASSRTLSKTGELFF
V gene: TRBV5-5; CDR3 protein: CASSLDGGLPAVHF
V gene: TRBV27; CDR3 protein: CASSLSGLIYEQYF
V gene: TRBV30; CDR3 protein: CAWSPGSGNQPQHF
V gene: TRBV27; CDR3 protein: CASTNSRDRAYEQYF
V gene: TRBV4-1; CDR3 protein: CASSHPGVESANEQFF
V gene: TRBV6-5; CDR3 protein: CASRKTSLNEQFF
V gene: TRBV6-5; CDR3 protein: CASSYSAGSTYNEQFF
V gene: TRBV4-3; CDR3 protein: CASSQETSRTAGELFF
V gene: TRBV6-5; CDR3 protein: CASSYRAGAGELFF
V gene: TRBV5-1; CDR3 protein: CASSLGYLFSGANVLTF
V gene: TRBV13; CDR3 protein: CASSLGGGMNTEAFF
V gene: TRBV29-1; CDR3 protein: CSVEDSNTGELFF
V gene: TRBV6-6; CDR3 protein: CASSYPLSGITDTQYF
V gene: TRBV7-8; CDR3 protein: CASSLGAGASNQPQHF
V gene: TRBV5-6; CDR3 protein: CASSLSVNTEAFF
V gene: TRBV29-1; CDR3 protein: CSVEEGDPEAFF
V gene: TRBV7-9; CDR3 protein: CASSGGSAGNTIYF
V gene: TRBV6-5; CDR3 protein: CASARASYNEQFF
V gene: TRBV29-1; CDR3 protein: CSVAGQGVAYEQYF
V gene: TRBV19; CDR3 protein: CASSIVGLRPDRVWWHTEAFF
V gene: TRBV30; CDR3 protein: CAWSASGANVLTF
V gene: TRBV6-5; CDR3 protein: CASSLDRGNTEAFF
V gene: TRBV28; CDR3 protein: CASSFWGGPNYGYTF
V gene: TRBV11-2; CDR3 protein: CASSSHVTNTQYF
V gene: TRBV29-1; CDR3 protein: CSVVQQGELGETEAFF
V gene: TRBV23-1; CDR3 protein: CASSQSALGRERGSTNEKLFF
V gene: TRBV27; CDR3 protein: CASGAGGKGEQYF
V gene: TRBV27; CDR3 protein: CASSLSPVREQYF
V gene: TRBV6-4; CDR3 protein: CASSDTSGSYNEQFF
V gene: TRBV2; CDR3 protein: CASSEFGGTGPYEQYF
V gene: TRBV19; CDR3 protein: CASKGERLADYGYTF
V gene: TRBV9; CDR3 protein: CASSQTGARGYTF
V gene: TRBV27; CDR3 protein: CASSFRASTYEQYF
V gene: TRBV5-6; CDR3 protein: CASRQGSTGNTIYF
V gene: TRBV5-4; CDR3 protein: CASSTSGKSYNEQFF
V gene: TRBV7-3; CDR3 protein: CASSLNEGANTGELFF
V gene: TRBV28; CDR3 protein: CASSLKGLGQPQHF
V gene: TRBV7-8; CDR3 protein: CASSLEAGHQPQHF
V gene: TRBV4-3; CDR3 protein: CASSQEWGDLLGGNQPQHF
V gene: TRBV5-1; CDR3 protein: CASSVLGQGGTDTQYF
V gene: TRBV2; CDR3 protein: CASSPSGETQYF